This T cell receptor beta chain was retrieved from a study of early stage breast cancer tumors. Study overall: ER+/PR+/HER2- status applied to about 70% of the 16 invasive breast tumors. Findings of the study overall: Tumors had roughly 2.6-fold higher T cell density than normal breast. Bulk DNA sequencing of unsorted cells missed chain pairing and markers.

Details on this clone: Its specificity is unknown.

Germline CDR1 and CDR2: SGHDT and YYEEEE. The CDR3 is 18 residues long. Trimming removed 4 bases from V and 6 bases from J, with 25 bases in between. Each sample had two DNA replicates, about 0.52 ug blood or about 1.4 ug tissue. Profiling relied on immunoSEQ multiplex PCR, and the TCRdb table lists in-frame clones only, not all of them. The sample records about 28,000 clones, 80% being singletons. The rearrangement links TRBV5-6 to TRBJ2-2; D may be TRBD1 (7 bases). This clonotype was obtained from a person in their sixties with breast cancer. Sequenced sample: blood. CDR3 in amino acids: CASSTGPRQGRRAGELFF. CDR3 in DNA: TGTGCCAGCAGCACGGGGCCGCGACAGGGAAGGAGGGCCGGGGAGCTGTTTTTT.